The rows below give T cell receptor beta chains drawn from one sample of a study of control samples from healthy donors and cancer patients. Clones were sequenced by immunoSEQ multiplex PCR, and TCRdb holds only the in-frame ones, with some missing. The top ten clones hold less than 3.5% of a sample with some 110,000 clones, 93% of them seen once. The sequenced sample consisted of blood. The receptors originated from a man aged 30 to 39 in good health. The CDR3 runs from the conserved cysteine through the conserved F or W. D genes are given only for firm matches. Clone size is stated in some rows and not others, as once, few, many or a class when expanded.

j_gene | d_gene | v_gene | abundance | CDR3nt | CDR3aa
TRBJ1-2 | - | TRBV5-4 | - | TGTGCCAGCCACCCCGGGGACTATGGCTACACCTTC | CASHPGDYGYTF
TRBJ1-5 | - | TRBV6-5 | few | TGTGCCTCGGGGTTGGAGACAGCCACTCAGCCCCAGCATTTT | CASGLETATQPQHF
TRBJ2-1 | - | TRBV5-6 | - | TGTGCCAGCAGCTTGGTGGCCGCGAGCTCCTACAATGAGCAGTTCTTC | CASSLVAASSYNEQFF
TRBJ1-1 | TRBD1 | TRBV10-3 | - | TGTGCCATCACTGGGACAGGGTTAGGAACTGAAGCTTTCTTT | CAITGTGLGTEAFF
TRBJ1-1 | - | TRBV7-8 | - | TGTGCCAGCACTACACGGCGCGGGGGTTATGAAGCTTTCTTT | CASTTRRGGYEAFF
TRBJ1-1 | - | TRBV7-9 | - | TGTGCCAGCAGGGGGGGACGGCTGAACACTGAAGCTTTCTTT | CASRGGRLNTEAFF
TRBJ1-5 | - | TRBV27 | - | TGTGCCAGCAGTCTCAACATGTATCAGCCCCAGCATTTT | CASSLNMYQPQHF
TRBJ2-5 | - | TRBV5-1 | - | TGCGCCAGCAGCTCGGGGTTCTCACCGGGTATAGAGACCCAGTACTTC | CASSSGFSPGIETQYF
TRBJ2-2 | - | TRBV28 | - | TGTGCCAGCAGTTTTCGTGGGACACGCAAGGAGCTGTTTTTT | CASSFRGTRKELFF
TRBJ1-5 | TRBD1 | TRBV15 | once | TGTGCCACCAGCGCGGACAGGGGCAATCAGCCCCAGCATTTT | CATSADRGNQPQHF
TRBJ2-7 | TRBD1 | TRBV19 | - | TGTGCCAGTAGAAACAGGGGTGGGTCCTACGAGCAGTACTTC | CASRNRGGSYEQYF
TRBJ1-2 | TRBD1 | TRBV5-1 | - | TGCGCCAGCAGCGCAACAGGGGTCAACTATGGCTACACCTTC | CASSATGVNYGYTF
TRBJ1-2 | - | TRBV5-1 | - | TGCGCCAGCAGCTTACCCCCCCTTGTGGGGAGGGAGAACTATGGCTACACCTTC | CASSLPPLVGRENYGYTF
TRBJ1-1 | - | TRBV6-5 | - | TGTGCCAGCAGCCAACGGGGAAAGACTGAAGCTTTCTTT | CASSQRGKTEAFF
TRBJ1-2 | - | TRBV7-9 | once | TGTGCCAGCAGCCTTTCATTCGACAGAAAATCCTATGGCTACACCTTC | CASSLSFDRKSYGYTF
TRBJ2-4 | - | TRBV27 | - | TGTGCCAGCAGCCTCGTACAGGGAGCCAAAAACATTCAGTACTTC | CASSLVQGAKNIQYF
TRBJ2-7 | - | TRBV28 | - | TGTGCCAGCATCGGACCTCAAACCCGCTACGAGCAGTACTTC | CASIGPQTRYEQYF
TRBJ1-3 | - | TRBV27 | - | TGTGCCAGCAGTTTATCGCGGGACTCCGGAAACACCATATATTTT | CASSLSRDSGNTIYF
TRBJ1-1 | TRBD1 | TRBV9 | - | TGTGCCAGCAGCCCTCTTGGCAGGGGGTCCACTGAAGCTTTCTTT | CASSPLGRGSTEAFF
TRBJ2-1 | TRBD2 | TRBV5-1 | - | TGCGCCAGCAGCTTGGGGAAGCGGGGGGATTCCTACAATGAGCAGTTCTTC | CASSLGKRGDSYNEQFF
TRBJ2-1 | TRBD2 | TRBV5-1 | - | TGCGCCAGCAGCTGGACTAGCGTTTACAATGAGCAGTTCTTC | CASSWTSVYNEQFF
TRBJ1-2 | - | TRBV24-1 | - | TGTGCCACCAGTGAGACTAACAGGGTGGGGAACTATGGCTACACCTTC | CATSETNRVGNYGYTF
TRBJ1-4 | - | TRBV24-1 | - | TGTGCCACCAGTGAAGGGACGTCGGGAGAAAAACTGTTTTTT | CATSEGTSGEKLFF
TRBJ2-3 | - | TRBV19 | - | TGTGCCAGTAGTATTCTTGGCACAGATACGCAGTATTTT | CASSILGTDTQYF
TRBJ1-2 | - | TRBV19 | once | TGTGCCAGTAAGGGGGGAGATGGCTACACCTTC | CASKGGDGYTF
TRBJ2-7 | - | TRBV27 | - | TGTGCCAGCAACAGCGCCTACGAGCAGTACTTC | CASNSAYEQYF
TRBJ2-2 | TRBD2 | TRBV7-6 | once | TGTGCCAGCAGCTTAGCCCGCGGGGGTCCGAACACCGGGGAGCTGTTTTTT | CASSLARGGPNTGELFF
TRBJ1-5 | - | TRBV7-9 | - | TGTGCCAGCAGCCCCGCGGTGAGCAATCAGCCCCAGCATTTT | CASSPAVSNQPQHF
TRBJ1-5 | - | TRBV19 | once | TGTGCCAGTAGCCATAGTGGGGGCCCTAATCAGCCCCAGCATTTT | CASSHSGGPNQPQHF
TRBJ1-4 | - | TRBV30 | once | TGTGCCTGGATCAGTAGGGCGGCGGCTCCTAATGAAAAACTGTTTTTT | CAWISRAAAPNEKLFF
TRBJ2-2 | - | TRBV9 | - | TGTGCCAGCAGCCTAGGGCAGGGAAGGGATTCCGGGGAGCTGTTTTTT | CASSLGQGRDSGELFF
TRBJ2-1 | TRBD2 | TRBV4-2 | - | TGTGCCAGCAGCCAAGTCCCAGCGGGGGTTGGGGATGAGCAGTTCTTC | CASSQVPAGVGDEQFF
TRBJ1-2 | TRBD1 | TRBV6-6 | - | TGTGCCAGCAGCGACTCTGGACAGGGGCCCTATGGCTACACCTTC | CASSDSGQGPYGYTF
TRBJ2-1 | TRBD1 | TRBV7-9 | - | TGTGCCAGCAGGCGATCCGGGACAGGCCACAATGAGCAGTTCTTC | CASRRSGTGHNEQFF
TRBJ1-4 | - | TRBV2 | once | TGTGCCAGCATCGATGGGGGAAAACTGTTTTTT | CASIDGGKLFF
TRBJ2-3 | TRBD2 | TRBV5-4 | once | TGTGCCAGCAGCTTAAAAGGACTAGCGGGGGGGCAGGATACGCAGTATTTT | CASSLKGLAGGQDTQYF
TRBJ2-7 | TRBD1 | TRBV5-1 | - | TGCGCCAGCAGCGTTGGGACAGGGCATTACGAGCAGTACTTC | CASSVGTGHYEQYF
TRBJ2-1 | - | TRBV11-2 | - | TGTGCCAGCAGCCTCGGGGACCGCGATGAGCAGTTCTTC | CASSLGDRDEQFF
TRBJ2-1 | TRBD2 | TRBV24-1 | - | TGTGCCACCAGTGCTTCCGGTAGCGGGGGATTTGAGCAGTTCTTC | CATSASGSGGFEQFF
TRBJ1-5 | - | TRBV2 | - | TGTGCCAGCAGTGACCCCAATCAGCCCCAGCATTTT | CASSDPNQPQHF
TRBJ1-6 | - | TRBV28 | - | TGTGCCAGCAGCCGACAGTATAATTCACCCCTCCACTTT | CASSRQYNSPLHF
TRBJ1-6 | TRBD1 | TRBV5-3 | - | TGTGTCAGAAGCACGGAGGGACCCGCTTCGGGACAGGGGGCGGGAAATTCACCCCTCCACTTT | CVRSTEGPASGQGAGNSPLHF
TRBJ1-6 | - | TRBV7-9 | - | TGTGCCAGCAGCCCGCCGGGGAATTCACCCCTCCACTTT | CASSPPGNSPLHF
TRBJ2-7 | - | TRBV6-5 | - | TGTGCCAGCCCAGGGACACATTTTTCCTACGAGCAGTACTTC | CASPGTHFSYEQYF
TRBJ2-7 | - | TRBV5-6 | - | TGTGCCAGCAGCTTGACGGGGCCGGGGTTCTACGAGCAGTACTTC | CASSLTGPGFYEQYF
TRBJ1-3 | - | TRBV9 | - | TGTGCCAGCAGCGATGATATAGGGGCATTTGTAGGAAACACCATATATTTT | CASSDDIGAFVGNTIYF
TRBJ2-5 | - | TRBV6-5 | - | TGTGCCAGCGCCGAGGGGCCTTGGGAGACCCAGTACTTC | CASAEGPWETQYF